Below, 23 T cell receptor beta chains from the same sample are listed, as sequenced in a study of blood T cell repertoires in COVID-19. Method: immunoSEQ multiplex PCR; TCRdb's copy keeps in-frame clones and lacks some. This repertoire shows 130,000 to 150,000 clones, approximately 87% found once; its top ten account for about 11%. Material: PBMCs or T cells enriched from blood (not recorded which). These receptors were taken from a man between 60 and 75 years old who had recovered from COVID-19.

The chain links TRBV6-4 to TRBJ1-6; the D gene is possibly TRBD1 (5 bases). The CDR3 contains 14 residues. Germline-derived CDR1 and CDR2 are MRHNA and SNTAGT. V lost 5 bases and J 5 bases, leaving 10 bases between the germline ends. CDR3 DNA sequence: TGTGCCAGCAGTCGGGGGACGGATAATTCACCCCTCCACTTT. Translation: CASSRGTDNSPLHF.

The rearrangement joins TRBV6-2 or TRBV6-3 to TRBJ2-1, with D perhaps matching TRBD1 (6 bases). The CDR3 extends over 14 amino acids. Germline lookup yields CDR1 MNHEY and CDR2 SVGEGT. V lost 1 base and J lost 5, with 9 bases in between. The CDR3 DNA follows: TGTGCCAGCAGTTACTGGTCAGGGGACAATGAGCAGTTCTTC. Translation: CASSYWSGDNEQFF.

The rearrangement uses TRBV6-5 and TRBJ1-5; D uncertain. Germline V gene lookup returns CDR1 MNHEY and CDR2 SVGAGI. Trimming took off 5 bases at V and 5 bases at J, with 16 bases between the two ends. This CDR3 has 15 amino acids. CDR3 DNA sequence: TGTGCCAGCAGTCCTCGGACGGTCGGGGATCAGCCCCAGCATTTT. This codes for CASSPRTVGDQPQHF.

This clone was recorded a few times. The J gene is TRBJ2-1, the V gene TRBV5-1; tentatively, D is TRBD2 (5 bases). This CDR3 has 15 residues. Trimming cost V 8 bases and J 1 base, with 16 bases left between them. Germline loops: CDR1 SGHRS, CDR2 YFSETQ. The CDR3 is CASQEGPISYNEQFF. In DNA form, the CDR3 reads TGCGCCAGTCAAGAGGGCCCCATATCCTACAATGAGCAGTTCTTC.

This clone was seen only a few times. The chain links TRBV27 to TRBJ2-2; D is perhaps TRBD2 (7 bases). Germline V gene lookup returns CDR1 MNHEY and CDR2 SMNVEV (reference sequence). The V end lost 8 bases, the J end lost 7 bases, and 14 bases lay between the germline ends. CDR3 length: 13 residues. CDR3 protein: CASALGGRGELFF. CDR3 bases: TGTGCCAGCGCTCTCGGGGGGCGCGGGGAGCTGTTTTTT.

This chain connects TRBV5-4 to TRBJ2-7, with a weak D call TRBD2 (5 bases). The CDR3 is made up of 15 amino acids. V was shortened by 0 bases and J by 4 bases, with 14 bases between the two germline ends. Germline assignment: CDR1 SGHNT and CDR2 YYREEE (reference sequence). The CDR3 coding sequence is TGTGCCAGCAGCTTGGTGGGAGCCCGGTGGTACGAGCAGTACTTC. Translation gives CASSLVGARWYEQYF.

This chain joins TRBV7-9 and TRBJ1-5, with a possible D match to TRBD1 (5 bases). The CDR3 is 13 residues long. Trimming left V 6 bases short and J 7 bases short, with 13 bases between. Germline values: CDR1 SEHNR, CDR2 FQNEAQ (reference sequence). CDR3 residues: CASSPDSHQPQHF. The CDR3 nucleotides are TGTGCCAGCAGTCCCGACAGTCACCAGCCCCAGCATTTT. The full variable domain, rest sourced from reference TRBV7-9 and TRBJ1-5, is DTGVSQNPRHKITKRGQNVTFRCDPISEHNRLYWYRQTLGQGPEFLTYFQNEAQLEKSRLLSDRFSAERPKGSFSTLEIQRTEQGDSAMYLCASSPDSHQPQHFGDGTRLSIL.

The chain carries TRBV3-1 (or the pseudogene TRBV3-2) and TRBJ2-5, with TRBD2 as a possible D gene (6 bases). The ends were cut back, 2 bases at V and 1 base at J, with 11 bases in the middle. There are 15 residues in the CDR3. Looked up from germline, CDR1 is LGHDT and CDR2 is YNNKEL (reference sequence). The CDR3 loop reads CASSQRRGTQETQYF. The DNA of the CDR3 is TGTGCCAGCAGCCAAAGACGCGGGACCCAAGAGACCCAGTACTTC.

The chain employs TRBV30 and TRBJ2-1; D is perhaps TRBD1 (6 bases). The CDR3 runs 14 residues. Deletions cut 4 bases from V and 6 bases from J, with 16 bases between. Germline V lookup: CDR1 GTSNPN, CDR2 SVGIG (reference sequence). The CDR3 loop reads CAWTSVGAGNEQFF. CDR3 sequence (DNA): TGTGCCTGGACCTCTGTGGGGGCTGGCAATGAGCAGTTCTTC.

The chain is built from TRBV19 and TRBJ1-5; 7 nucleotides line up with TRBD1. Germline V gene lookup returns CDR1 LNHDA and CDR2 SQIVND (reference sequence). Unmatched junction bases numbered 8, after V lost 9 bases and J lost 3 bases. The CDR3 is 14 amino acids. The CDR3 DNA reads TGTGCCAGCCAGCAGGGGGTCACCAATCAGCCCCAGCATTTT. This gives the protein CASQQGVTNQPQHF.

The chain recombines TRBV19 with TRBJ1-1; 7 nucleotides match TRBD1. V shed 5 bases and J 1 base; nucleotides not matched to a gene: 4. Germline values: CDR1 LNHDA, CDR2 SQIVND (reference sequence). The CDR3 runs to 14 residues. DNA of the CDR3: TGTGCCAGTAGTCTGGACAGGTGGAACACTGAAGCTTTCTTT. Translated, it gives CASSLDRWNTEAFF.

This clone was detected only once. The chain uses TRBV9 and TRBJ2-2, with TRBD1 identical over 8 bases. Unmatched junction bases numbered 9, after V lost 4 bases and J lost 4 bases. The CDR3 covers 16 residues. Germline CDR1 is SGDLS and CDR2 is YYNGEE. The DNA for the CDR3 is TGTGCCAGCAGCCCCAGACAGGGGTCGGGCACCGGGGAGCTGTTTTTT. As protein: CASSPRQGSGTGELFF.

CDR3 region: CASSDPSRRARNTEAFF. CDR3 sequence (DNA): TGCGCCAGCAGTGACCCCTCCCGCAGGGCTAGGAACACTGAAGCTTTCTTT. This chain links TRBV10-2 with TRBJ1-1, with D possibly matching TRBD1 (5 bases). This CDR3 has 17 residues. V gave up 3 bases and J gave up 1 base, with 18 bases separating them. Germline CDR1 is WSHSY and CDR2 is SAAADI.

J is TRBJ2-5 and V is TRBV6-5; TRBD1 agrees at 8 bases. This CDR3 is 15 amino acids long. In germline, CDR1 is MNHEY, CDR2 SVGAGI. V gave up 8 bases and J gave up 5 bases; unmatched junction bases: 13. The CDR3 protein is CASDPTGVGLETQYF. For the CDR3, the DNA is TGTGCCAGCGACCCGACAGGGGTAGGGCTGGAGACCCAGTACTTC.

CDR3 sequence (DNA): TGTGCCAGCAGCGTTACGACCCAGGCCGGTAATTCACCCCTCCACTTT. This gives the protein CASSVTTQAGNSPLHF. The chain is built from TRBV21-1 and TRBJ1-6; TRBD1 is the table's D call, not checked against the DNA. TRBV21-1 corresponds to a pseudogene. The CDR3 consists of 16 residues.

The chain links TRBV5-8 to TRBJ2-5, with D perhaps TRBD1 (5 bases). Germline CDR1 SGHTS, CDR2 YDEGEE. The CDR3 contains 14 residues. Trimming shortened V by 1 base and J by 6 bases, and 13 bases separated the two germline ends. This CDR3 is CASSLPGRAQTQYF. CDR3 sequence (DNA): TGTGCCAGCAGCTTGCCCGGCAGGGCTCAGACCCAGTACTTC.

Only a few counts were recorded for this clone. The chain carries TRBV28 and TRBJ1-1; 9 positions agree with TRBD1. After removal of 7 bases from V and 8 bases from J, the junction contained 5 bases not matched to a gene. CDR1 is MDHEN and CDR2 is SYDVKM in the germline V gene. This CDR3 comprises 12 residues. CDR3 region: CASIKQGAEAFF. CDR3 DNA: TGTGCCAGCATCAAACAGGGGGCGGAAGCTTTCTTT.

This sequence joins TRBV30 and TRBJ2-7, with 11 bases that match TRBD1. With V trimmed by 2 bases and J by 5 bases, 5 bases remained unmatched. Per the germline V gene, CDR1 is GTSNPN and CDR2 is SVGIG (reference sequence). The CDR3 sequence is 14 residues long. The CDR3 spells CAWSRTGGYNEQYF. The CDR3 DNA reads TGTGCCTGGAGTAGGACAGGGGGCTACAACGAGCAGTACTTC.

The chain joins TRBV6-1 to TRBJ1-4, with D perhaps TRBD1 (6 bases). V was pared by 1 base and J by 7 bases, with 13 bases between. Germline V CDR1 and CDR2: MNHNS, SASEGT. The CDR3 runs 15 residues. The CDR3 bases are TGTGCCAGCAGTGAAGTGGAGTGGGGGCCTGAAAAACTGTTTTTT. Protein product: CASSEVEWGPEKLFF.

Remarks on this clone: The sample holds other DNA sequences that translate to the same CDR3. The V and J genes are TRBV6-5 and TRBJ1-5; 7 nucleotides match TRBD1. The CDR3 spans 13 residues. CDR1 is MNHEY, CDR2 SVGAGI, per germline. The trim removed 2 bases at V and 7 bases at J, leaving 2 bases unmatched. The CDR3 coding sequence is TGTGCCAGCAGTTACAACAGGGGCCAGCCCCAGCATTTT. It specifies CASSYNRGQPQHF.

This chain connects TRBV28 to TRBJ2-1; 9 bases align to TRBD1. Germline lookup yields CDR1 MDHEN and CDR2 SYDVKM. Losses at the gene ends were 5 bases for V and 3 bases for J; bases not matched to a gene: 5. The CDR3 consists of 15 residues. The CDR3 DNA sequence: TGTGCCAGCAGTCAACCGGGACAGGGCTACAATGAGCAGTTCTTC. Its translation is CASSQPGQGYNEQFF.

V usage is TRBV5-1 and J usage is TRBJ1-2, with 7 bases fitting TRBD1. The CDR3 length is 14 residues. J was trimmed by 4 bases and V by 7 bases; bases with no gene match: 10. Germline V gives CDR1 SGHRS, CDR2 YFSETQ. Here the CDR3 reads CASGMTGSGYGYTF. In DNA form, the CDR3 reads TGCGCCAGCGGAATGACAGGGTCGGGCTATGGCTACACCTTC.

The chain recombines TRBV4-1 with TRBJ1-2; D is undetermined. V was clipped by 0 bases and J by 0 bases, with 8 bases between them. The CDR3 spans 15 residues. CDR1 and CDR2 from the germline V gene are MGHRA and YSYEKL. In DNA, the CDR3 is TGCGCCAGCAGCCAAGATGAGGGAACTAACTATGGCTACACCTTC. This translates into CASSQDEGTNYGYTF.